These T cell receptor beta chains were read from a single sample in a study of blood T cell repertoires in COVID-19. Method: immunoSEQ multiplex PCR; TCRdb's copy keeps in-frame clones and lacks some. The table has approximately 240,000 clones, more than 65% seen once. The sample consisted of peripheral blood. These receptors originate from a woman aged 55-70 years with acute or convalescent COVID-19. The CDR3 runs from the conserved cysteine through the conserved F or W. A D gene is named only where the DNA matches it firmly. Rows may omit the clone size; those that give it use once, few, many or a size class.

cdr3_length	v_call	clone_size	d_call	j_call	cdr3_nt	cdr3_aa
12	TRBV20-1	-	TRBD1	TRBJ1-2	TGCAGTGCTACTGACAGGGTAGGCGGCTACACCTTC	CSATDRVGGYTF
14	TRBV7-8	-	-	TRBJ2-5	TGTGCCAGCAGCCCTGGTTGGGGAGAGGGGACCCAGTACTTC	CASSPGWGEGTQYF
14	TRBV11-2	-	TRBD1	TRBJ2-2	TGTGCCAGCAGCCTGGGACAGGTTACGGGGGAGCTGTTTTTT	CASSLGQVTGELFF
18	TRBV7-6	-	TRBD2	TRBJ2-1	TGTGCCAGCAGCTCTCTAGCGGGGGGCGCTCCATCAGGCCATGAGCAGTTCTTC	CASSSLAGGAPSGHEQFF
15	TRBV3-1/TRBV3-2	-	-	TRBJ1-1	TGTGCCAGCAGCCACACAGGGCCAATGGACACTGAAGCTTTCTTT	CASSHTGPMDTEAFF
13	TRBV9	-	-	TRBJ2-2	TGTGCCAGCAGCGATTGGGCCACCGGGGAGCTGTTTTTT	CASSDWATGELFF
16	TRBV6-1	-	TRBD2	TRBJ2-3	TGTGCCAGCAGTGACCTAGCGGGGGGTAGAACAGATACGCAGTATTTT	CASSDLAGGRTDTQYF
15	TRBV28	-	TRBD1	TRBJ1-2	TGTGCCAGCAGCTCCGGGGGGACAGGGGTTTATGGCTACACCTTC	CASSSGGTGVYGYTF
13	TRBV5-4	-	-	TRBJ2-7	TGTGCCAGCAGCTTGGACAGGGTGAGTGAGCAGTACTTC	CASSLDRVSEQYF
16	TRBV9	-	TRBD2	TRBJ2-3	TGTGCCAGCAGCGTTGGACTAGCGGGAGGGGGAGATACGCAGTATTTT	CASSVGLAGGGDTQYF
16	TRBV5-6	-	TRBD2	TRBJ2-3	TGTGCCAGCAGCGAAGTCGGCGGGGGGAAGACAGATACGCAGTATTTT	CASSEVGGGKTDTQYF
14	TRBV6-2/TRBV6-3	once	-	TRBJ1-2	TGTGCCAGCAGTCACCTGGCAGGGAAGGGTGGCTACACCTTC	CASSHLAGKGGYTF